One sample yielded the 10 T cell receptor beta chains listed below, sequenced in a study of PD-1 blockade in classical Hodgkin lymphoma. Every patient relapsed after autologous stem cell transplantation, and brentuximab vedotin exposure varied. Sequenced by immunoSEQ multiplex PCR; TCRdb stores in-frame clones only, minus some. This sample has about 25,000 clones, with under 90% found just once. The source was peripheral blood mononuclear cells (PBMCs), collected before the second cycle of nivolumab. These receptors were obtained from a human donor with classical Hodgkin lymphoma.

This chain connects TRBV18 to TRBJ2-7; weak D call: TRBD2 (5 bases). V was cut by 0 bases and J by 0 bases, with 6 bases left in between. The CDR3 sequence is 14 residues long. From germline, CDR1 is KGHSH and CDR2 LQKENI. The DNA for the CDR3 is TGTGCCAGCTCACCACCCGGGAACTCCTACGAGCAGTACTTC. This sequence encodes CASSPPGNSYEQYF.

The rearrangement joins TRBV5-1 to TRBJ2-4, with D tentatively TRBD2 (5 bases). Trimming took 4 bases from V and 9 from J, leaving 17 bases between them. The CDR3 extends over 14 amino acids. Germline-derived CDR1 and CDR2 are SGHRS and YFSETQ. CDR3 sequence (DNA): TGCGCCAGCAGCCCGGGTAGAGTCGAGGGCATTCAGTACTTC. Amino acids: CASSPGRVEGIQYF.

The rearrangement uses TRBV2 and TRBJ2-7; D is possibly TRBD1 or TRBD2 (5 bases each). V was shortened by 3 bases and J by 5 bases, with 14 bases between the two germline ends. Germline CDR1 reads SNHLY; CDR2 reads FYNNEI. This CDR3 has 14 amino acids. The CDR3 reads CASSEVGLANEQYF. CDR3 nucleotides: TGTGCCAGCAGTGAGGTGGGGCTAGCAAACGAGCAGTACTTC.

V gene TRBV30 combines with J gene TRBJ2-7; D may be TRBD2 (5 bases). V shed 4 bases and J shed 4 bases, with 17 bases lying between them. CDR1 and CDR2 from the germline V gene are GTSNPN and SVGIG (reference sequence). The CDR3 spans 14 residues. The CDR3: CAWNLPGGTYEQYF. DNA for the CDR3: TGTGCCTGGAATCTGCCAGGAGGAACTTACGAGCAGTACTTC.

The chain is built from TRBV28 and TRBJ1-3; possible D gene TRBD1, 6 bases. CDR1 is MDHEN, CDR2 SYDVKM, per germline. V lost 3 bases to trimming and J lost 0 bases, with 12 bases between them. CDR3 length equals 16 residues. The CDR3 region has the DNA TGTGCCAGCAGTTTCGGGGGCCCCGACTCTGGAAACACCATATATTTT. Protein sequence: CASSFGGPDSGNTIYF.

The CDR3 region is CASSSPHRWGGLTNTGELFF. In nucleotides, the CDR3 is TGCGCCAGCAGCTCGCCCCATAGGTGGGGGGGCTTGACGAACACCGGGGAGCTGTTTTTT. This chain uses TRBV5-1 with TRBJ2-2, with a weak D call TRBD2 (7 bases). V was trimmed by 3 bases and J by 0 bases, leaving 24 bases between them. CDR3 size: 20 residues. Germline V lookup: CDR1 SGHRS, CDR2 YFSETQ. The whole variable domain, filled in from reference TRBV5-1 and TRBJ2-2, reads KAGVTQTPRYLIKTRGQQVTLSCSPISGHRSVSWYQQTPGQGLQFLFEYFSETQRNKGNFPGRFSGRQFSNSRSEMNVSTLELGDSALYLCASSSPHRWGGLTNTGELFFGEGSRLTVL.

The chain has TRBV19 and TRBJ1-5; no clear D. Germline V gene lookup returns CDR1 LNHDA and CDR2 SQIVND (reference sequence). The CDR3 sequence is 16 residues long. The V gene lost 5 bases and the J gene lost 3 bases, with 17 bases spanning the gap. In DNA, the CDR3 is TGTGCCAGTAGTCTGGGCGAACCAATAGCCAATCAGCCCCAGCATTTT. It translates to CASSLGEPIANQPQHF.

The genes are TRBV4-1 and TRBJ2-5; 8 bases line up with TRBD2. Germline CDR1 reads MGHRA; CDR2 reads YSYEKL. J gave up 5 bases and V 2 bases, and 7 bases lay outside the gene matches. The CDR3 is made up of 15 amino acids. The CDR3, as DNA: TGCGCCAGCAGCCAACCTACAGCGGGAGACGAGACCCAGTACTTC. Protein: CASSQPTAGDETQYF.

The chain recombines TRBV9 with TRBJ1-3, with D uncertain. The CDR3 loop spans 14 amino acids. Trimming shortened V by 0 bases and J by 0 bases, and 4 bases separated the two germline ends. CDR1 and CDR2 from the germline V gene are SGDLS and YYNGEE. The DNA of the CDR3 is TGTGCCAGCAGCGTAGGAAGCTCTGGAAACACCATATATTTT. As protein: CASSVGSSGNTIYF.

This clone showed up just once. The rearrangement joins TRBV5-1 to TRBJ1-1, with 7 nucleotides matching TRBD1. Germline V lookup: CDR1 SGHRS, CDR2 YFSETQ. This CDR3 spans 14 amino acids. The J segment lost 0 bases and the V segment lost 4 bases, leaving 3 bases of the junction unmatched. The CDR3: CASSGGQLNTEAFF. Written as DNA, the CDR3 is TGCGCCAGCAGCGGGGGACAGTTGAACACTGAAGCTTTCTTT.